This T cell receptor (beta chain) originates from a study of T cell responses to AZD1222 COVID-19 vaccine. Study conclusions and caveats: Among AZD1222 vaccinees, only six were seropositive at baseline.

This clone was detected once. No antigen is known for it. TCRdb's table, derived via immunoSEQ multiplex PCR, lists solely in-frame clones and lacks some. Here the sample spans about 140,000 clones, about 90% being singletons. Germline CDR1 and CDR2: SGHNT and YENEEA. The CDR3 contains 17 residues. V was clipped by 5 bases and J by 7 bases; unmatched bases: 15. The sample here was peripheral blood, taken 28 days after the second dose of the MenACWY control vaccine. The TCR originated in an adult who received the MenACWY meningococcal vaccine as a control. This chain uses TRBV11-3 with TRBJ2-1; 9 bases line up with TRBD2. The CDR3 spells CASSPRTSAPQSNEQFF. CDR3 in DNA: TGTGCCAGCAGCCCTCGGACTAGCGCACCCCAGTCGAATGAGCAGTTCTTC.